A single sample is the source of the 22 T cell receptor beta chains below, sequenced in a study of shared clonotypes between healthy human individuals. Here immunoSEQ multiplex PCR was the method, and the copy in TCRdb shows in-frame clones only, minus some. The table records about 2.4 million clones, 93% of them present only once. Sequenced sample: naive CD4+ T cells from PBMCs. This sample's subset: CD45RA+ positively selected. The receptor source for this set is a man younger than 30 in good health. Some clones in this sample may be carry-over from other donors' samples.

V is TRBV18 and J is TRBJ2-6; the D gene is possibly TRBD1 (6 bases). CDR3 length: 13 residues. Deletions cut 2 bases from V and 10 bases from J, with 9 bases between. The germline V gene has CDR1 KGHSH and CDR2 LQKENI. CDR3: CASSPGGGNVLTF. In DNA form, the CDR3 reads TGTGCCAGCTCACCAGGGGGCGGGAACGTCCTGACTTTC. Variable domain in full (rest from reference TRBV18 and TRBJ2-6): NAGVMQNPRHLVRRRGQEARLRCSPMKGHSHVYWYRQLPEEGLKFMVYLQKENIIDESGMPKERFSAEFPKEGPSILRIQQVVRGDSAAYFCASSPGGGNVLTFGAGSRLTVL.

V gene TRBV5-1 combines with J gene TRBJ1-3; D is unclear. V lost 0 bases, J lost 0 bases, and 10 bases lay in between. The CDR3 is made up of 16 amino acids. In germline, CDR1 is SGHRS, CDR2 YFSETQ. The CDR3 DNA reads TGCGCCAGCAGCTTGGCCCCGCTTGGCTCTGGAAACACCATATATTTT. Its protein product is CASSLAPLGSGNTIYF. The whole variable domain, filled in from reference TRBV5-1 and TRBJ1-3, reads KAGVTQTPRYLIKTRGQQVTLSCSPISGHRSVSWYQQTPGQGLQFLFEYFSETQRNKGNFPGRFSGRQFSNSRSEMNVSTLELGDSALYLCASSLAPLGSGNTIYFGEGSWLTVV.

V is TRBV5-1 and J is TRBJ2-3; TRBD1 aligns across 7 bases. Germline V lookup: CDR1 SGHRS, CDR2 YFSETQ. The CDR3 consists of 15 residues. V shed 4 bases, J shed 2 bases, and the junction held 7 bases outside the gene matches. DNA for the CDR3: TGCGCCAGCAGCCGGACAGGCACACTCACAGATACGCAGTATTTT. Protein: CASSRTGTLTDTQYF. Variable domain in full (rest from reference TRBV5-1 and TRBJ2-3): KAGVTQTPRYLIKTRGQQVTLSCSPISGHRSVSWYQQTPGQGLQFLFEYFSETQRNKGNFPGRFSGRQFSNSRSEMNVSTLELGDSALYLCASSRTGTLTDTQYFGPGTRLTVL.

The chain links TRBV7-2 to TRBJ2-1; either TRBD1 or TRBD2 may supply D (5 bases each). CDR1 SGHTA and CDR2 FQGNSA come from the germline V gene. The CDR3 sequence is 17 residues long. V lost 5 bases and J 0 bases, leaving 17 bases between the germline ends. The CDR3 DNA is TGTGCCAGCAGCCCATCGATTTCAGGGAGCTCCTACAATGAGCAGTTCTTC. Its protein product is CASSPSISGSSYNEQFF.

This chain links TRBV2 with TRBJ2-7; D is perhaps TRBD2 (5 bases). The CDR3 contains 13 residues. Looked up from germline, CDR1 is SNHLY and CDR2 is FYNNEI. V lost 7 bases to trimming and J lost 2 bases, with 12 bases between them. The CDR3 loop is CASILEGTYEQYF. CDR3 in DNA: TGTGCCAGCATTCTTGAGGGAACCTACGAGCAGTACTTC.

This chain connects TRBV7-8 to TRBJ1-5, with 7 nucleotides matching TRBD1. Losses at the gene ends were 3 bases for V and 0 bases for J; bases not matched to a gene: 2. CDR1 is SGHVS and CDR2 is FQNEAQ in the germline V gene. The CDR3 runs to 15 residues. The CDR3 DNA follows: TGTGCCAGCAGCTTCGGGGACAGTAGCAATCAGCCCCAGCATTTT. This translates into CASSFGDSSNQPQHF.

This chain joins TRBV7-9 and TRBJ2-2; weak D call: TRBD1 (6 bases). The V gene's germline CDR1 is SEHNR and CDR2 FQNEAQ (reference sequence). The CDR3 loop spans 15 amino acids. Trimming took off 7 bases at V and 6 bases at J, with 18 bases between the two ends. CDR3 nucleotides: TGTGCCAGCACCCCCGGGACAAAGGGAGCCGGGGAGCTGTTTTTT. It is translated as CASTPGTKGAGELFF.

The chain carries TRBV28 and TRBJ2-3, with 8 bases matching TRBD1. V was pared by 5 bases and J by 3 bases, with 10 bases of the junction left unmatched. CDR1 and CDR2 (germline): MDHEN, SYDVKM. The CDR3 sequence is 16 residues long. The CDR3: CASSLPPGGVTDTQYF. As DNA, the CDR3 is TGTGCCAGCAGTCTCCCCCCAGGGGGCGTTACAGATACGCAGTATTTT.

The J gene is TRBJ1-4, the V gene TRBV7-9; possible D gene TRBD1, 5 bases. The V end was cut by 5 bases, the J end by 3 bases, with 13 bases between. Looked up from germline, CDR1 is SEHNR and CDR2 is FQNEAQ (reference sequence). This CDR3 spans 15 amino acids. Here the CDR3 DNA reads TGTGCCAGCAGCCTACAGGACGCGGCTAATGAAAAACTGTTTTTT. Amino acids: CASSLQDAANEKLFF.

This chain connects TRBV28 to TRBJ2-1, with 7 bases that match TRBD2. V shed 6 bases, J shed 2 bases, and the junction held 10 bases outside the gene matches. The CDR3 has 16 residues. Germline values: CDR1 MDHEN, CDR2 SYDVKM. CDR3 in amino acids: CASSPGGTWTYNEQFF. In nucleotides, the CDR3 is TGTGCCAGCAGCCCCGGGGGGACGTGGACCTACAATGAGCAGTTCTTC.

The chain combines TRBV28 with TRBJ1-3, with D unresolved. The length of the CDR3 is 13 residues. Germline V gene data show CDR1 as MDHEN and CDR2 as SYDVKM. The V end lost 4 bases, the J end lost 5 bases, and 9 bases lay between the germline ends. CDR3 residues: CASSSPGRNTIYF. CDR3 sequence (DNA): TGTGCCAGCAGTTCCCCGGGGAGAAACACCATATATTTT.

The chain employs TRBV7-3 and TRBJ2-1, with 7 bases lining up with TRBD1. The CDR3 runs 15 residues. Looked up from germline, CDR1 is SGHTA and CDR2 is FQGTGA. V was pared by 5 bases and J by 3 bases, with 7 bases of the junction left unmatched. As DNA, the CDR3 is TGTGCCAGCAGCCAAGACAGGGTGAACTACAATGAGCAGTTCTTC. Its protein product is CASSQDRVNYNEQFF.

The rearrangement links TRBV5-1 to TRBJ1-5; D is undetermined. Trimming shortened V by 0 bases and J by 5 bases, and 12 bases separated the two germline ends. The CDR3 runs 15 residues. Germline-derived CDR1 and CDR2 are SGHRS and YFSETQ. CDR3 bases: TGCGCCAGCAGCTTGGGAGGATTGGGGTATCAGCCCCAGCATTTT. It is translated as CASSLGGLGYQPQHF. Complete variable domain (other parts from reference TRBV5-1 and TRBJ1-5): KAGVTQTPRYLIKTRGQQVTLSCSPISGHRSVSWYQQTPGQGLQFLFEYFSETQRNKGNFPGRFSGRQFSNSRSEMNVSTLELGDSALYLCASSLGGLGYQPQHFGDGTRLSIL.

The chain links TRBV15 to TRBJ2-2, with D possibly TRBD2 on 5 matching bases. This CDR3 region has 17 residues. The V and J ends lost 0 bases and 6 bases respectively, with 17 bases between them. Germline CDR1 and CDR2: LNHNV and YYDKDF (reference sequence). CDR3 sequence: CATSRDVERDRSGELFF. CDR3 sequence (DNA): TGTGCCACCAGCAGAGATGTGGAACGGGATCGGTCCGGGGAGCTGTTTTTT.

The CDR3 bases are TGTGCCAGCAGCGTAGACAGCCTCAATGAGCAGTTCTTC. Encoded protein: CASSVDSLNEQFF. The V gene is TRBV9, the J gene TRBJ2-1; D is unresolved. The germline V and J ends were trimmed by 0 bases and 6 bases, with 7 bases remaining between them. This CDR3 has 13 residues. The germline gives CDR1 SGDLS, CDR2 YYNGEE.

The chain employs TRBV20-1 and TRBJ2-3; D is unclear. The CDR3 sequence is 11 residues long. The germline V and J ends were trimmed by 7 bases and 6 bases, with 11 bases remaining between them. The V gene's germline CDR1 is DFQATT and CDR2 SNEGSKA (reference sequence). The CDR3: CSVPRQDTQYF. CDR3 in DNA: TGCAGTGTTCCCCGTCAGGATACGCAGTATTTT.

For this clone: The same CDR3 arises from other DNA sequences in this sample as well. The chain has TRBV28 and TRBJ2-3; a weak D match, TRBD2 (5 bases). CDR3 length: 14 amino acids. V gave up 5 bases and J gave up 2 bases, with 11 bases separating them. Germline lookup yields CDR1 MDHEN and CDR2 SYDVKM. CDR3 region: CASSPPGDTDTQYF. In DNA form, the CDR3 reads TGTGCCAGCAGTCCCCCCGGGGACACAGATACGCAGTATTTT.

This sequence joins TRBV29-1 and TRBJ2-7; maybe TRBD1 (5 bases). With 3 bases removed from V and 3 bases from J, the gap between germline ends came to 15 bases. The CDR3 totals 14 residues. Germline CDR1 SQVTM, CDR2 ANQGSEA. The CDR3 here is CSVDPTGANYEQYF. CDR3 nucleotide sequence: TGCAGCGTTGATCCTACAGGAGCCAACTACGAGCAGTACTTC.

The chain employs TRBV21-1 and TRBJ1-2. TRBV21-1 is given as a pseudogene. The CDR3 spans 18 residues. The CDR3 is CASSILIPGRHLHYGYTF. The CDR3 coding sequence is TGTGCCAGCAGCATCCTCATCCCGGGACGGCATCTCCACTATGGCTACACCTTC.

The chain has TRBV5-1 and TRBJ1-2; D is undetermined. Trimming took 0 bases from V and 4 from J, leaving 13 bases between them. The CDR3 is made up of 15 amino acids. The germline CDR1 and CDR2 sequences are SGHRS and YFSETQ. The CDR3 DNA sequence: TGCGCCAGCAGCTTGGTGAAGGGAAGCTCCTATGGCTACACCTTC. It codes for CASSLVKGSSYGYTF.

In regard to this clone: A junction end diverges from the germline sequence, so it may reflect a read error. This chain links TRBV5-5 with TRBJ2-7; D call uncertain. The germline CDR1 and CDR2 sequences are SGHKS and YYEKEE (reference sequence). The CDR3 length is 13 residues. CDR3 protein: CASSLNPSDEQYF. CDR3 DNA sequence: TGTGCCAGCAGCCTCAACCCCTCCGACGAGCAGTACTTC.

V and J are TRBV2 and TRBJ2-2; 8 positions match TRBD1. The CDR3 is made up of 15 amino acids. Looked up from germline, CDR1 is SNHLY and CDR2 is FYNNEI. With V trimmed by 6 bases and J by 7 bases, 10 bases remained unmatched. In nucleotides, the CDR3 is TGTGCCAGCAGGCCCGGAGACAGGGGAAGCGGGGAGCTGTTTTTT. Translated: CASRPGDRGSGELFF.